This is a list of T cell receptor beta chains from one sample in a study of T cells in Graves' hyperthyroidism and ophthalmopathy. MiXCR was run by TCRdb on the multiplex PCR reads, yielding one entry per CDR3 protein. The repertoire holds hundreds of thousands of distinct CDR3 sequences, with roughly 18% as singletons. The sample consisted of blood. The receptor set was obtained from a woman aged 18 to 35 with Graves' ophthalmopathy. Each CDR3 is given with its conserved first and last residue. A D gene is named only where the DNA matches it firmly. Rows may omit the clone size; those that give it use once, few, many or a size class.

size | J | D | V | CDR3 | DNA
many | TRBJ2-5 | TRBD2 | TRBV7-3 | CASSLGLAGEQETQYF | TGTGCCAGCAGCTTAGGCCTAGCGGGGGAACAAGAGACCCAGTACTTC
. | TRBJ2-1 | TRBD2 | TRBV18 | CASNAGGREWNEQFF | TGTGCCAGCAACGCGGGAGGGCGGGAGTGGAATGAGCAGTTCTTC
many | TRBJ1-1 | . | TRBV11-3 | CASSLFASTEAFF | TGTGCCAGCAGCTTATTTGCGTCGACCGAAGCTTTCTTT
few | TRBJ1-1 | . | TRBV27 | CASSELGGAITEAFF | TGTGCCAGCAGTGAATTAGGGGGGGCGATCACTGAAGCTTTCTTT
. | TRBJ1-2 | . | TRBV5-6 | CASSKTGYGYTF | TGTGCCAGCAGCAAGACTGGCTATGGCTACACCTTC
few | TRBJ2-4 | TRBD2 | TRBV4-3 | CASSQATSAENIQYF | TGCGCCAGCAGCCAAGCAACTAGCGCAGAAAACATTCAGTACTTC
few | TRBJ1-5 | . | TRBV6-2/TRBV6-3 | CATTRSTTYFSNQPQHF | TGTGCCACCACACGTTCCACCACGTACTTTAGCAATCAGCCCCAGCATTTT
many | TRBJ2-7 | . | TRBV28 | CASSLENPYEQYF | TGTGCCAGCAGTTTAGAAAACCCCTACGAGCAGTACTTC
. | TRBJ2-5 | TRBD2 | TRBV24-1 | CATSDPWTSNETQYF | TGTGCCACCAGTGACCCCTGGACTAGCAATGAGACCCAGTACTTC
. | TRBJ2-1 | . | TRBV14 | CASSRGANEQFF | TGTGCCAGCAGCCGGGGGGCCAATGAGCAGTTCTTC
many | TRBJ1-5 | TRBD1 | TRBV20-1 | CSVGRDSSGPQHF | TGCAGTGTAGGGAGGGACAGCTCGGGGCCCCAGCATTTT
few | TRBJ1-1 | . | TRBV5-6 | CASSLEFMNTEAFF | TGTGCCAGCAGCTTGGAGTTTATGAACACTGAAGCTTTCTTT
. | TRBJ2-5 | . | TRBV27 | CASRPITEETQYF | TGTGCCAGCAGACCGATTACAGAAGAGACCCAGTACTTC
. | TRBJ2-6 | TRBD1 | TRBV19 | CASRGTGGANVLTF | TGTGCCAGTAGGGGGACAGGTGGGGCCAACGTCCTGACTTTC
. | TRBJ2-2 | TRBD2 | TRBV9 | CASSVTPGTSGRKGELFF | TGTGCCAGCAGCGTGACTCCCGGGACTAGCGGGAGAAAGGGGGAGCTGTTTTTT
many | TRBJ1-2 | . | TRBV3-1 | CASSPSPGGTYGYTF | TGTGCCAGCAGCCCCTCCCCGGGGGGAACCTATGGCTACACCTTC
few | TRBJ1-1 | . | TRBV19 | CASIPRSDEGVDTEAFF | TGTGCCAGTATCCCTAGGTCAGACGAAGGGGTGGACACTGAAGCTTTCTTT
few | TRBJ1-3 | . | TRBV19 | CASSPWGAGPGNTIYF | TGTGCCAGTAGCCCGTGGGGGGCAGGCCCTGGAAACACCATATATTTT